Here is one T cell receptor (beta chain) with its context. Its antigen is undetermined. Only in-frame clones appear in the TCRdb table, and some are missing; sequencing was by immunoSEQ multiplex PCR. The sample holds more than 80,000 clones, approximately 90% seen once. These data originate in a study of OX40 agonist ivuxolimab in advanced cancers. For the study at large: Ivuxolimab, an antibody that agonizes OX40 (CD134), was administered to the patients. Hepatocellular carcinoma, melanoma, renal cell or head and neck cancer was diagnosed in the dose-escalation patients. Points from the study as a whole: The study did not work out the antigen specificity of the expanded peripheral T cells.

Germline values: CDR1 MDHEN, CDR2 SYDVKM. This CDR3 comprises 13 residues. Germline trimming cut 2 bases from V and 3 bases from J; bases unmatched to any gene: 0. The source is an adult with an advanced solid tumor such as melanoma, head and neck, liver or kidney cancer. Sample: CD4+ or CD8+ T cells sorted from blood, taken in a trial of the OX40 agonist ivuxolimab. The chain uses TRBV28 and TRBJ1-2, with 7 positions matching TRBD1. CDR3: CASSLDRDYGYTF. The DNA of the CDR3 is TGTGCCAGCAGTTTAGACAGGGACTATGGCTACACCTTC.